These 28 T cell receptor beta chains were sequenced from one sample in a study of long-term antiretroviral therapy in people with HIV. Researchers ran immunoSEQ v3.0 at survey level. Clones were read by immunoSEQ multiplex PCR, and TCRdb kept only the in-frame ones, dropping some. The sample carries some 25,000 clones, 80% to 90% recorded once. The sample here was unsorted PBMCs, taken 3 years after starting antiretroviral therapy. These receptors were collected from a young man with HIV.

The rearrangement uses TRBV18 and TRBJ1-1; the match to TRBD1 covers 7 bases. The length of the CDR3 is 16 residues. J was trimmed by 6 bases and V by 6 bases; bases with no gene match: 16. Germline assignment: CDR1 KGHSH and CDR2 LQKENI. DNA for the CDR3: TGTGCCAGCTCGCCCAACAGGGGCTTGGGAACCTCTGAAGCTTTCTTT. Its translation: CASSPNRGLGTSEAFF.

This rearrangement joins TRBV6-1 to TRBJ1-5, with D possibly matching TRBD1 (6 bases). Trimming took off 0 bases at V and 5 bases at J, with 14 bases between the two ends. Germline CDR1 is MNHNS and CDR2 is SASEGT. There are 16 residues in the CDR3. Here the CDR3 reads CASSEATGWIDQPQHF. The CDR3 coding sequence is TGTGCCAGCAGTGAAGCCACAGGGTGGATAGATCAGCCCCAGCATTTT.

The chain recombines TRBV27 with TRBJ2-2; D call uncertain. The CDR3 length is 14 residues. V was pared by 1 base and J by 7 bases, with 10 bases between. CDR1 is MNHEY and CDR2 is SMNVEV in the germline V gene (reference sequence). The CDR3 spells CASSLFISGGELFF. The CDR3 DNA sequence: TGTGCCAGCAGTTTATTTATTTCGGGCGGGGAGCTGTTTTTT.

This clone was seen only once. The V call is TRBV2, the J call TRBJ2-1; the D gene is possibly TRBD1 (6 bases). V lost 8 bases and J 2 bases, leaving 13 bases between the germline ends. In germline, CDR1 is SNHLY, CDR2 FYNNEI. The CDR3 is 14 amino acids. The CDR3 region has the DNA TGTGCCAGCCACCAACAGGGAACCTACAATGAGCAGTTCTTC. Its translation is CASHQQGTYNEQFF.

The V call is TRBV7-9, the J call TRBJ2-1; D gene uncertain. Trimming stripped 4 bases from V and 6 bases from J, with 7 bases between. Germline-derived CDR1 and CDR2 are SEHNR and FQNEAQ (reference sequence). The CDR3 has 12 amino acids. The CDR3 DNA follows: TGTGCCAGCAGCTCCCCAAGCAATGAGCAGTTCTTC. Protein sequence: CASSSPSNEQFF.

The chain is built from TRBV5-6 and TRBJ1-5, with 7 bases fitting TRBD1. The V gene end was trimmed by 4 bases and the J gene end by 3 bases; junction bases not matched to a gene: 4. Per germline, CDR1 SGHDT and CDR2 YYEEEE. This CDR3 region has 14 residues. This CDR3 reads CASSSGTVNQPQHF. The CDR3 nucleotides are TGTGCCAGCAGCAGCGGGACAGTCAATCAGCCCCAGCATTTT.

CDR3 nucleotides: TGTGCCAGCAGCCCGAGGGTCCTAGCTATCACAGATACGCAGTATTTT. Amino acids: CASSPRVLAITDTQYF. This sequence joins TRBV7-9 and TRBJ2-3; tentative D call: TRBD2 (5 bases). The CDR3 totals 16 residues. The germline V gene has CDR1 SEHNR and CDR2 FQNEAQ (reference sequence). The V end was cut by 5 bases, the J end by 2 bases, with 17 bases between.

The rearrangement joins TRBV9 to TRBJ2-3, with TRBD2 identical over 14 bases. Germline values: CDR1 SGDLS, CDR2 YYNGEE. With 3 bases clipped from V and 0 bases from J, the junction kept 9 bases outside the gene matches. This CDR3 has 19 amino acids. This CDR3 is CASSATGLAGAWSTDTQYF. The DNA of the CDR3 is TGTGCCAGCAGCGCGACGGGACTAGCGGGGGCCTGGAGCACAGATACGCAGTATTTT.

This chain connects TRBV4-2 to TRBJ1-5, with D uncertain. Germline V gives CDR1 LGHNA, CDR2 YNFKEQ. V was cut by 0 bases and J by 7 bases, with 10 bases left in between. CDR3 size: 14 residues. The CDR3 coding sequence is TGTGCCAGCAGCCAAGATCCCTCCCCCCAGCCCCAGCATTTT. Amino acids: CASSQDPSPQPQHF.

The CDR3 coding sequence is TGCGCCAGCAGCTTCGAAGGGAATGGCTACACCTTC. Translation gives CASSFEGNGYTF. The V and J genes are TRBV5-1 and TRBJ1-2; no definite D call. This CDR3 has 12 amino acids. Germline lookup yields CDR1 SGHRS and CDR2 YFSETQ. V lost 2 bases and J lost 6, with 8 bases in between. Variable domain in full (rest from reference TRBV5-1 and TRBJ1-2): KAGVTQTPRYLIKTRGQQVTLSCSPISGHRSVSWYQQTPGQGLQFLFEYFSETQRNKGNFPGRFSGRQFSNSRSEMNVSTLELGDSALYLCASSFEGNGYTFGSGTRLTVV.

V gene TRBV6-6 combines with J gene TRBJ1-6, with 7 bases lining up with TRBD1. The CDR3 has 13 residues. Germline loops: CDR1 MNHNY, CDR2 SVGAGI (reference sequence). Trimming took 10 bases from V and 9 from J; bases not matched to a gene: 9. The CDR3 loop is CATARQGGSPLHF. Here the CDR3 DNA reads TGTGCCACGGCCCGACAGGGTGGTTCACCCCTCCACTTT.

This chain joins TRBV7-6 and TRBJ1-2, with TRBD1 matching over 9 bases. With V trimmed by 3 bases and J by 9 bases, 8 bases remained unmatched. The CDR3 has 14 amino acids. The germline V gene encodes CDR1 SGHVS and CDR2 FNYEAQ. The CDR3 DNA reads as TGTGCCAGCAGCTTGGGACAGGGAAAAGAAAGCTACACCTTC. Translated, it gives CASSLGQGKESYTF.

The J gene is TRBJ1-2, the V gene TRBV25-1; perhaps TRBD1 as D (5 bases). The germline gives CDR1 MGHDK, CDR2 SYGVNS. The ends were cut back, 5 bases at V and 8 bases at J, with 15 bases in the middle. The CDR3 sequence is 13 residues long. CDR3: CASSPRDQSGYTF. The CDR3 DNA sequence: TGTGCCAGCAGTCCCAGGGACCAGTCGGGCTACACCTTC.

This chain joins TRBV15 and TRBJ2-3; a weak D match, TRBD2 (6 bases). V gave up 1 base and J gave up 0 bases, with 11 bases separating them. This CDR3 has 16 amino acids. The germline V gene has CDR1 LNHNV and CDR2 YYDKDF (reference sequence). This CDR3 is CATSRAPGDSTDTQYF. The CDR3 region has the DNA TGTGCCACCAGCAGAGCCCCGGGAGATAGCACAGATACGCAGTATTTT. Full variable domain (rest looked up from reference TRBV15 and TRBJ2-3): DAMVIQNPRYQVTQFGKPVTLSCSQTLNHNVMYWYQQKSSQAPKLLFHYYDKDFNNEADTPDNFQSRRPNTSFCFLDIRSPGLGDTAMYLCATSRAPGDSTDTQYFGPGTRLTVL.

This chain links TRBV6-1 with TRBJ2-1; D may be TRBD1 (5 bases). Germline CDR1 and CDR2: MNHNS and SASEGT. V was shortened by 7 bases and J by 9 bases, with 13 bases between the two germline ends. The CDR3 runs to 12 residues. The CDR3 region is CASIQTGFEQFF. The CDR3 region has the DNA TGTGCCAGCATTCAAACAGGATTTGAGCAGTTCTTC.

The V call is TRBV2, the J call TRBJ2-3; no firm D call. Germline CDR1 SNHLY, CDR2 FYNNEI. Trimming removed 6 bases from V and 0 bases from J, with 10 bases in between. This CDR3 has 14 amino acids. DNA for the CDR3: TGTGCCAGCAGCAGAACTTCTAGCACAGATACGCAGTATTTT. Amino acids: CASSRTSSTDTQYF.

This chain uses TRBV5-1 with TRBJ2-5; 8 nucleotides agree with TRBD1. Unmatched junction bases numbered 15, after V lost 4 bases and J lost 4 bases. The CDR3 runs to 17 residues. The germline CDR1 and CDR2 sequences are SGHRS and YFSETQ. Here the CDR3 reads CASSDTKDRVRPETQYF. CDR3 coding DNA: TGCGCCAGCAGCGACACAAAGGACAGGGTGAGGCCAGAGACCCAGTACTTC.

The chain links TRBV4-1 to TRBJ2-7, with D perhaps given as TRBD1 or TRBD2 (6 bases each). CDR3 length equals 13 residues. V was cut by 4 bases and J by 8 bases, with 15 bases left in between. Germline V gene data show CDR1 as MGHRA and CDR2 as YSYEKL. CDR3 amino acids: CASSRVQGTQQYF. The CDR3 coding sequence is TGCGCCAGCAGCCGGGTCCAGGGGACTCAGCAGTACTTC.

The CDR3 region is CASSQGQGTDTQYF. CDR3 sequence (DNA): TGTGCCAGCAGCCAGGGACAGGGCACAGATACGCAGTATTTT. The chain is built from TRBV14 and TRBJ2-3; 8 nucleotides line up with TRBD1. The CDR3 runs 14 residues. The germline CDR1 and CDR2 sequences are SGHDN and FVKESK. Unmatched junction bases numbered 0, after V lost 3 bases and J lost 1 base.

V usage is TRBV7-3 and J usage is TRBJ2-2, with D unresolved. Germline V CDR1 and CDR2: SGHTA, FQGTGA. CDR3 size: 14 residues. V lost 1 base and J lost 4, with 7 bases in between. For the CDR3, the DNA is TGTGCCAGCAGCTTAAGTCCAACCACCGGGGAGCTGTTTTTT. The encoded protein is CASSLSPTTGELFF.

The chain joins TRBV5-1 to TRBJ1-1; D possibly corresponds to TRBD1 (6 bases). Germline V gives CDR1 SGHRS, CDR2 YFSETQ. The CDR3 runs to 14 residues. Trimming left V 1 base short and J 1 base short, with 8 bases between. CDR3 in DNA: TGCGCCAGCAGCTTGACAGGGCAGAACACTGAAGCTTTCTTT. It specifies CASSLTGQNTEAFF.

The gene calls are TRBV5-4 and TRBJ2-3; tentative D call: TRBD1 (6 bases). CDR3 length: 14 amino acids. Germline lookup yields CDR1 SGHNT and CDR2 YYREEE (reference sequence). The V and J ends lost 0 bases and 4 bases respectively, with 9 bases between them. CDR3 protein: CASSLDREPDTQYF. The DNA of the CDR3 is TGTGCCAGCAGCTTGGACAGGGAGCCAGATACGCAGTATTTT.

The chain uses TRBV5-4 and TRBJ1-5, with TRBD1 matching 7 bases. The CDR3 is 15 residues long. Germline lookup yields CDR1 SGHNT and CDR2 YYREEE (reference sequence). J was trimmed by 3 bases and V by 1 base; bases with no gene match: 4. Here the CDR3 DNA reads TGTGCCAGCAGCTTGCAAGGGGGCCCCAATCAGCCCCAGCATTTT. This codes for CASSLQGGPNQPQHF.

V and J are TRBV6-5 and TRBJ2-1, with D unresolved. Germline loops: CDR1 MNHEY, CDR2 SVGAGI. V was shortened by 2 bases and J by 13 bases, with 15 bases between the two germline ends. CDR3 size: 13 residues. The CDR3 DNA sequence: TGTGCCAGCAGTTACGGCTCTTCAATGAAACAGTTCTTC. It translates to CASSYGSSMKQFF.

The chain uses TRBV27 and TRBJ1-4; D uncertain. The V gene lost 5 bases and the J gene lost 2 bases, with 12 bases spanning the gap. Germline V lookup: CDR1 MNHEY, CDR2 SMNVEV (reference sequence). The CDR3 has 15 residues. CDR3 in DNA: TGTGCCAGCAGTGTGCTAGGAGGGACTAATGAAAAACTGTTTTTT. It yields the protein CASSVLGGTNEKLFF. The entire variable domain, with the rest obtained from reference TRBV27 and TRBJ1-4, is as follows: EAQVTQNPRYLITVTGKKLTVTCSQNMNHEYMSWYRQDPGLGLRQIYYSMNVEVTDKGDVPEGYKVSRKEKRNFPLILESPSPNQTSLYFCASSVLGGTNEKLFFGSGTQLSVL.

The chain combines TRBV7-8 with TRBJ2-5; D tentatively fits TRBD1 or TRBD2 (5 bases each). The germline CDR1 and CDR2 sequences are SGHVS and FQNEAQ. This CDR3 comprises 15 residues. V was pared by 1 base and J by 0 bases, with 9 bases between. CDR3 residues: CASSLGWGYQETQYF. DNA of the CDR3: TGTGCCAGCAGCTTAGGTTGGGGGTACCAAGAGACCCAGTACTTC.

This chain links TRBV7-8 with TRBJ1-5; 8 positions agree with TRBD1. Germline V gene data show CDR1 as SGHVS and CDR2 as FQNEAQ. J was trimmed by 2 bases and V by 8 bases; bases with no gene match: 8. The CDR3 has 15 amino acids. Written as DNA, the CDR3 is TGTGCCAGCGGCGAACAGGGGGTGGGCAATCAGCCCCAGCATTTT. It translates to CASGEQGVGNQPQHF. The full variable domain, with the rest looked up from reference TRBV7-8 and TRBJ1-5, is GAGVSQSPRYKVAKRGQDVALRCDPISGHVSLFWYQQALGQGPEFLTYFQNEAQLDKSGLPSDRFFAERPEGSVSTLKIQRTQQEDSAVYLCASGEQGVGNQPQHFGDGTRLSIL.

The CDR3 coding sequence is TGTGCCATCAGCACTCCCACAGATACGCAGTATTTT. Amino acids: CAISTPTDTQYF. The V call is TRBV10-3, the J call TRBJ2-3, with unresolved D. Germline-derived CDR1 and CDR2 are ENHRY and SYGVKD. This CDR3 spans 12 amino acids. V was shortened by 6 bases and J by 2 bases, with 6 bases between the two germline ends.